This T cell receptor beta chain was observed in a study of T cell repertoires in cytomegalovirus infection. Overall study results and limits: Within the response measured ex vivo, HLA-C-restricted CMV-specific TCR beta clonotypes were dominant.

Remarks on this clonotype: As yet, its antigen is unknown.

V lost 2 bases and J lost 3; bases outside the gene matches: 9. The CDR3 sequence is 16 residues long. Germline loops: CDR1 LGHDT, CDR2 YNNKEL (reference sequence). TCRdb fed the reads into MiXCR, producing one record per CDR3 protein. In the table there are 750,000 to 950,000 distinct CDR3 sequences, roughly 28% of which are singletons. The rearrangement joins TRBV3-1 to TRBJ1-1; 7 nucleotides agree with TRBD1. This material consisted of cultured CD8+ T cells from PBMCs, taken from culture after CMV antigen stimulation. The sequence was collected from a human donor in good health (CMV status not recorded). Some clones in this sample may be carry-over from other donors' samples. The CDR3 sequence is CASSQPWTGGYTEAFF. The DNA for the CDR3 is TGTGCCAGCAGCCAACCTTGGACAGGAGGGTACACTGAAGCTTTCTTT.